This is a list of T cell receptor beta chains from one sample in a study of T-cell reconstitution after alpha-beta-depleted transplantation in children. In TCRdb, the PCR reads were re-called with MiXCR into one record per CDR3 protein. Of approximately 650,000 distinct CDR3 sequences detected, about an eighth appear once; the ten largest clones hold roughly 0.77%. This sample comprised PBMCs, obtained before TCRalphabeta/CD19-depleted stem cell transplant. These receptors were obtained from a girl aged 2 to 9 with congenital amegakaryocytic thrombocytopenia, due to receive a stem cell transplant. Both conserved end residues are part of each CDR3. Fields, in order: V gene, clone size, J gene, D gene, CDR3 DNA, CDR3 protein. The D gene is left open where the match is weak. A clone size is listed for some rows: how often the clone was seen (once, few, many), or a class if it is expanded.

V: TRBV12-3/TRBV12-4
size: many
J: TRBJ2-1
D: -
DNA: TGTGCCAGCAGTTTTTGGGGAAACTTACCCAACAATGAGCAGTTCTTC
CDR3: CASSFWGNLPNNEQFF

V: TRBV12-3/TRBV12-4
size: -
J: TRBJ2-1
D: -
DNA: TGTGCCAGCAGTCCCGGCCCAGGGAAAAATGAGCAGTTCTTC
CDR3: CASSPGPGKNEQFF

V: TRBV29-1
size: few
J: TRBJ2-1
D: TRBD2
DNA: TGCAGCGTTGAAGGGGGGCGGGAGGTTTACAATGAGCAGTTCTTC
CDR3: CSVEGGREVYNEQFF

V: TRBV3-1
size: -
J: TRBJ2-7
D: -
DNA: TGTGCCAGCAGCCAAAGTACGTCGGAGCAGTACTTC
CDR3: CASSQSTSEQYF

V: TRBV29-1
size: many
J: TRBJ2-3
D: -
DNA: TGCAGCGTGGCACAGGGAGGGAGGTCCGATACGCAGTATTTT
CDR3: CSVAQGGRSDTQYF

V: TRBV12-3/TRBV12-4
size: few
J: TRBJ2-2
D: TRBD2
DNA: TGTGCCAGCAGATTCTCGCCGGGACTAGCGGGAACCGGGGAGCTGTTTTTT
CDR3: CASRFSPGLAGTGELFF

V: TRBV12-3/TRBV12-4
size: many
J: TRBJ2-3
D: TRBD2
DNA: TGTGCCAGCAGTCGACTAGCGGATACGCAGTATTTT
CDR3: CASSRLADTQYF

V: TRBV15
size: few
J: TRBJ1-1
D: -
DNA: TGTGCCACCAGCAGAGAGGGGGAGAACACTGAAGCTTTCTTT
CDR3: CATSREGENTEAFF

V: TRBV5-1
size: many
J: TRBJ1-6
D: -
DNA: TGCGCCAGCAGCTTACCGACGGACGGGAATTCACCCCTCCACTTT
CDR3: CASSLPTDGNSPLHF

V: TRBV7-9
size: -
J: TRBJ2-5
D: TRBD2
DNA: TGTGCCAGCAGCAAATATAGCGGGAGGCGAACAGAGACCCAGTACTTC
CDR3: CASSKYSGRRTETQYF

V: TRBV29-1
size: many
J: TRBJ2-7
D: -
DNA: TGCAGCGTTGAAGAATCCCCTGACAGTTCCTACGAGCAGTACTTC
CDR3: CSVEESPDSSYEQYF

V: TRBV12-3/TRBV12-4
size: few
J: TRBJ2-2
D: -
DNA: TGTGCCAGCAGCCAAGCCTCAGGGTACCCCGGGGAGCTGTTTTTT
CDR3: CASSQASGYPGELFF

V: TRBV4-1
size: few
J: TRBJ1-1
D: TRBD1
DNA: TGCGCCAGCAGCCAAACCGGGGGGGACAGGCCGACTTTCTTT
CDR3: CASSQTGGDRPTFF

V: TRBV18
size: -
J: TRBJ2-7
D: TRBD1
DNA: TGTGCCAGCTCCCCCCGGGACAGGGGAGGGAACGAGCAGTACTTC
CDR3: CASSPRDRGGNEQYF

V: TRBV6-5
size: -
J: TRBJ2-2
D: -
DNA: TGTGCCAGCAGTTACTCCGGGAGCAACACCGGGGAGCTGTTTTTT
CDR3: CASSYSGSNTGELFF

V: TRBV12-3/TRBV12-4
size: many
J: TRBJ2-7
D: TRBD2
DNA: TGTGCCAGCAGTACTAGCGGGAGTGTCTACGAGCAGTACTTC
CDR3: CASSTSGSVYEQYF

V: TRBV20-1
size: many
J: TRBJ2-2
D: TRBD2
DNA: TGCAGTGCTCCCGGGGAGCGGGAGTTTGGCGGGGAGCTGTTTTTT
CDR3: CSAPGEREFGGELFF

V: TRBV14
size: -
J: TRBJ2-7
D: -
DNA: TGTGCCAGCAGCCAAGATGTTGACAGTTCCTACGAGCAGTACTTC
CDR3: CASSQDVDSSYEQYF

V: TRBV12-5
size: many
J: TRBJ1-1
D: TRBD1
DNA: TGTGCTAGTGGTACTCTCGACAGGGGATATGTGAACACTGAAGCTTTCTTT
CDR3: CASGTLDRGYVNTEAFF

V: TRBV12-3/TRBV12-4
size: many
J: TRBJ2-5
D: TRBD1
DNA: TGTGCCAGCAGTTTAGGGGCGACAGGGTTTGAGCAAGAGACCCAGTACTTC
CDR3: CASSLGATGFEQETQYF

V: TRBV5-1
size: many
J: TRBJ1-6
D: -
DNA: TGCGCCAGCAGTTCCGACAGCTCCTATAATTCACCCCTCCACTTT
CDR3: CASSSDSSYNSPLHF

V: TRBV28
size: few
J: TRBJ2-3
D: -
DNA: TGTGCCAGCCGTCAACGGGGGACCCTCCCAGATACGCAGTATTTT
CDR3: CASRQRGTLPDTQYF

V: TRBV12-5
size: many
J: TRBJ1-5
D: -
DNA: TGTGCTAGTGGTTCTAAGAATCAGCCCCAGCATTTT
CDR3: CASGSKNQPQHF

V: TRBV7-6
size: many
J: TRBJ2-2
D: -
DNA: TGTGCCAGCAGCTTAGTTCGACTTTACAGGAATCACACCGGGGAGCTGTTTTTT
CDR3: CASSLVRLYRNHTGELFF

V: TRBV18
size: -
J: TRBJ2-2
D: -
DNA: TGTGCCAGCTCACCTTGGGGAATGACGAACACCGGGGAGCTGTTTTTT
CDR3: CASSPWGMTNTGELFF

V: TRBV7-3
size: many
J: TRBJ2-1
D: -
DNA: TGTGCCAGCAGCTTTACAGCTAGCGCGTTTACCTACAATGAGCAGTTCTTC
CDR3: CASSFTASAFTYNEQFF

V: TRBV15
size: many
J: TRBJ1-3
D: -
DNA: TGTGCCACCAGCAGGGGTTTTGGAAACACCATATATTTT
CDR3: CATSRGFGNTIYF